This TCR beta chain was identified during a study of a mutant IDH1 vaccine in newly diagnosed glioma. Profiling relied on immunoSEQ multiplex PCR, and the TCRdb table lists in-frame clones only, not all of them. The sample shows about 92,000 clones, about 83% of them seen only once. Germline V gene sequence: CDR1 SGHNT, CDR2 YYREEE (reference sequence). The CDR3 consists of 13 residues. V lost 3 bases to trimming and J lost 13 bases; unmatched junction nucleotides: 4. Time point of the sample: baseline, week 1 (first vaccination visit). Treatment described: pre-vaccination baseline after standard-of-care therapy. The donors' diagnosis was new WHO grade 3 or 4 astrocytoma that was IDH1-mutant and ATRX-lost. General study results and limits: There were vaccine-induced immune responses in just over 90% of the patients.

In regard to this clone: What it recognizes is unknown.

The sample was PBMCs, taken from a glioma patient treated with radiotherapy, temozolomide or both. This clonotype originated in a woman between 45 and 60 years old with glioma. V is TRBV5-4 and J is TRBJ1-6, with 10 bases fitting TRBD1. The CDR3 region has the DNA TGTGCCAGCAGCTCGGGACAGGGGAGTCCCCTCCACTTT. As protein: CASSSGQGSPLHF.